The 10 T cell receptor beta chains given below trace back to one sample, sequenced in a study of molecular identifiers for immune sequencing clone quantification (dated by TCRdb to 2016 to 2019). Library generation was performed with PCR. The instrument was a NextSeq 500. Through fastp at Q25 and MiXCR, TCRdb rebuilt clones from the public reads, retaining in-frame beta chains. Every distinct CDR3 protein forms one entry, paired with its most common genes and DNA. The sample includes about 7,800 distinct CDR3 sequences, with 35% observed a single time. Of the sample, around 6.7% falls within the top ten clones. The sample comprised naive CD8+ T cells from blood, with Jurkat cell RNA spiked in. The sample's cell subset or site label, decoded: FACS-sorted CD8+CD4-CCR7+CD45RA+ naive T cells. Receptor source: a human donor in good health. Some libraries in this study had Jurkat cell RNA spiked in.

By its share, this clonotype is medium-sized. A read error may account for a junction end that differs from germline. The V call is TRBV28, the J call TRBJ2-7, with D perhaps matching TRBD1 or TRBD2 (5 bases each). Germline lookup yields CDR1 MDHEN and CDR2 SYDVKM. This CDR3 has 14 amino acids. The CDR3 is CASRPPSRGRSLDF. The CDR3 region has the DNA TGTGCCAGCAGACCCCCCTCCCGGGGACGGAGTCTTGACTTC.

This chain uses TRBV9 with TRBJ2-7, with D uncertain. The CDR3 length is 13 residues. Germline V gives CDR1 SGDLS, CDR2 YYNGEE. The ends were cut back, 2 bases at V and 3 bases at J, with 9 bases in the middle. The CDR3 reads CASSVGDGYEQYF. CDR3 in DNA: TGTGCCAGCAGCGTCGGAGACGGCTACGAGCAGTACTTC. Looking up the rest from reference TRBV9 and TRBJ2-7 gives the full variable domain: DSGVTQTPKHLITATGQRVTLRCSPRSGDLSVYWYQQSLDQGLQFLIQYYNGEERAKGNILERFSAQQFPDLHSELNLSSLELGDSALYFCASSVGDGYEQYFGPGTRLTVT.

The V gene is TRBV2, the J gene TRBJ2-2; D perhaps matches TRBD1 (5 bases). Trimming removed 6 bases from V and 6 bases from J, with 11 bases in between. CDR1 and CDR2 from the germline V gene are SNHLY and FYNNEI. The CDR3 contains 13 residues. The CDR3 spells CASRVWGAGELFF. The CDR3 region has the DNA TGTGCCAGCAGAGTTTGGGGCGCCGGGGAGCTGTTTTTT. The whole variable domain, remainder taken from reference TRBV2 and TRBJ2-2, is EPEVTQTPSHQVTQMGQEVILRCVPISNHLYFYWYRQILGQKVEFLVSFYNNEISEKSEIFDDQFSVERPDGSNFTLKIRSTKLEDSAMYFCASRVWGAGELFFGEGSRLTVL.

This sequence joins TRBV10-1 and TRBJ2-3; TRBD2 agrees at 8 bases. CDR1 and CDR2 from the germline V gene are WNHNN and SYGVQD (reference sequence). This CDR3 has 17 amino acids. V lost 0 bases, J lost 0 bases, and 5 bases stayed unmatched. CDR3 bases: TGCGCCAGCAGTGAGTCGCGACTAGCGAGAAGCACAGATACGCAGTATTTT. Translating it yields CASSESRLARSTDTQYF.

In its sample, this clonotype was seen a few times. The V gene is TRBV10-3, the J gene TRBJ2-1; perhaps TRBD2 as D (5 bases). The CDR3 has 16 residues. V lost 8 bases and J lost 0, with 17 bases in between. Germline lookup yields CDR1 ENHRY and CDR2 SYGVKD. The CDR3 coding sequence is TGTGCCATCCGCCCCGCCCGGGATAGCTCCTACAATGAGCAGTTCTTC. This codes for CAIRPARDSSYNEQFF.

Only a few counts were recorded for this clonotype. V and J are TRBV5-6 and TRBJ2-2; D assignment may be TRBD1 or TRBD2 (6 bases each). Per the germline V gene, CDR1 is SGHDT and CDR2 is YYEEEE. The CDR3 is made up of 14 amino acids. Deletions cut 3 bases from V and 3 bases from J, with 9 bases between. CDR3 coding DNA: TGTGCCAGCAGCTCGGAGGGGGACACCGGGGAGCTGTTTTTT. Its translation: CASSSEGDTGELFF.

This clonotype came up once. One junction end does not reproduce the germline sequence, and a read error may be involved. The chain is built from TRBV13 and TRBJ2-7, with D possibly matching TRBD2 (6 bases). Looked up from germline, CDR1 is PRHDT and CDR2 is FYEKMQ (reference sequence). The CDR3 runs to 16 residues. CDR3 sequence reads: CSSSSHGGDSSYEQYF. The CDR3, as DNA: TGTTCCAGCAGCTCCCATGGAGGGGATAGCTCCTACGAGCAGTACTTC.

Comment on this clonotype: At one end, the junction sequence differs from germline, possibly due to a read error. This CDR3 is CAGSVGGRADQPQHF. Written as DNA, the CDR3 is TGTGCCGGCAGCGTAGGAGGCAGGGCGGATCAGCCCCAGCATTTT. The chain is built from TRBV9 and TRBJ1-5; tentatively, D is TRBD1 (5 bases). Germline CDR1 reads SGDLS; CDR2 reads YYNGEE. The CDR3 covers 15 residues.

The chain combines TRBV4-1 with TRBJ1-1; no firm D call. V lost 0 bases and J 4 bases, leaving 12 bases between the germline ends. Germline CDR1 and CDR2: MGHRA and YSYEKL. This CDR3 spans 15 amino acids. Written as DNA, the CDR3 is TGCGCCAGCAGCCAAGATCGAACGTTTGGCACTGAAGCTTTCTTT. This gives the protein CASSQDRTFGTEAFF.

The chain joins TRBV12-3 or TRBV12-4 to TRBJ2-6; D gene unclear. The CDR3 is 12 amino acids. V lost 11 bases, J lost 4 bases, and 9 bases lay in between. For the CDR3, the DNA is TGTGCCGCCCTTTCCGGGGCCAACGTCCTGACTTTC. It yields the protein CAALSGANVLTF.